This record covers a single T cell receptor beta chain. Assay: immunoSEQ multiplex PCR; the TCRdb copy retains only in-frame clones and omits some. The repertoire holds some 25,000 clones, more than 80% seen once, with 5% to 5.5% in the top ten. Trimming took 5 bases from V and 5 from J; bases not matched to a gene: 6. The CDR3 extends over 14 amino acids. Germline V CDR1 and CDR2: LNHDA, SQIVND (reference sequence). These data are taken from a study of lymphopenia after photon versus proton radiotherapy. Sequencing used peripheral blood, obtained from a patient treated with photon-based radiotherapy. This TCR came from a man aged 25 to 40 with gastric cancer. The rearrangement joins TRBV19 to TRBJ1-5, with TRBD1 matching over 7 bases. CDR3 region: CASSQGGYDQPQHF. DNA for the CDR3: TGTGCCAGTAGTCAGGGGGGATATGATCAGCCCCAGCATTTT.